This TCR beta chain was profiled in a study of control samples from healthy donors and cancer patients. With 3 bases removed from V and 2 bases from J, the gap between germline ends came to 14 bases. This CDR3 is built from 16 residues. From germline, CDR1 is LGHNA and CDR2 YSLEER. This clone was observed once. Assay used: immunoSEQ multiplex PCR; TCRdb lists only in-frame clones, some missing. The sample contains approximately 53,000 clones, approximately 90% of which appear only once. The chain combines TRBV4-3 with TRBJ2-1; D is tentatively TRBD1 or TRBD2 (5 bases each). The sequenced material came from PBMCs. The origin of this receptor is a man aged 25-45 years with colorectal cancer. In DNA form, the CDR3 reads TGCGCCAGCAGCCATTTGGGGGTAGGAGCCTACAATGAGCAGTTCTTC. It specifies CASSHLGVGAYNEQFF.